This T cell receptor beta chain emerged from a study of response to subunit inactivated influenza vaccine. From germline, CDR1 is SGHTA and CDR2 FQGTGA. The junction had 7 bases not matched to a gene; V was cut back by 5 bases and J by 5 bases. The length of the CDR3 is 14 residues. This clonotype was seen many times. TCRdb reanalysed the RT-PCR reads using MiXCR and keeps one entry per CDR3 protein. Among 530,000 or so distinct CDR3 sequences listed, approximately 10% were seen once. The chain has TRBV7-3 and TRBJ1-1, with 8 bases matching TRBD1. The receptor comes from a man aged 45 to 65 who received an inactivated influenza vaccine. This specimen was PBMCs from blood, taken on the day of vaccination. The CDR3 reads CASSQTGDSTEAFF. The CDR3 nucleotides are TGTGCCAGCAGCCAGACAGGGGATTCGACTGAAGCTTTCTTT. Full variable domain (remainder filled in from reference TRBV7-3 and TRBJ1-1): GAGVSQTPSNKVTEKGKYVELRCDPISGHTALYWYRQSLGQGPEFLIYFQGTGAADDSGLPNDRFFAVRPEGSVSTLKIQRTERGDSAVYLCASSQTGDSTEAFFGQGTRLTVV.